What follows are 10 T cell receptor beta chains derived from one specimen sequenced in a study of T-cell memory formation after mild COVID-19 (dated by TCRdb to the early 2020s). Library preparation used 5' RACE. Data came from an Illumina NovaSeq 6000. TCRdb trimmed the raw reads at Q25, called clones with MiXCR and kept productive beta chains. CDR3 protein duplicates are merged, each entry listing the most common genes and DNA. The sample data list around 50,000 distinct CDR3 sequences, and less than 35% of these were observed just once. Approximately 40% of the sample is taken by the ten largest. Specimen: PBMCs or a T cell subset sorted from them (not recorded which). These receptors originate from a young man who had mild COVID-19 (a few samples of this study predate the infection). The sample titles of this study are shuffled in the database, so cell type and time point are left out; the donor was told from shared clones.

The V and J genes are TRBV7-9 and TRBJ2-7; TRBD2 is a possible D gene (6 bases). V lost 5 bases and J 0 bases, leaving 17 bases between the germline ends. Germline CDR1 is SEHNR and CDR2 is FQNEAQ (reference sequence). This CDR3 is 16 amino acids long. This CDR3 is CASSQSSGESSYEQYF. Here the CDR3 DNA reads TGTGCCAGCAGCCAGAGTTCGGGAGAGAGCTCCTACGAGCAGTACTTC.

There are a few counts of this clonotype. The gene calls are TRBV4-1 and TRBJ1-2; D not resolved. There are 13 residues in the CDR3. V dropped 1 base and J dropped 6 bases, with 9 bases sitting between them. Germline values: CDR1 MGHRA, CDR2 YSYEKL. The CDR3 here is CASSQARADGYTF. DNA for the CDR3: TGCGCCAGCAGCCAAGCACGAGCGGATGGCTACACCTTC.

This clonotype came up a few times. J is TRBJ2-3 and V is TRBV2; 9 nucleotides match TRBD2. The CDR3 length is 12 residues. Germline V lookup: CDR1 SNHLY, CDR2 FYNNEI. For the CDR3, the DNA is TGTGCACCGCGGGGGGGCCCCGATACGCAGTATTTT. As protein: CAPRGGPDTQYF.

The chain is built from TRBV7-6 and TRBJ2-7; 9 bases line up with TRBD1. The CDR3 spans 13 residues. V gave up 6 bases and J gave up 6 bases; unmatched junction bases: 6. CDR1 SGHVS and CDR2 FNYEAQ come from the germline V gene. The CDR3 loop is CASRPGQGTEQYF. CDR3 coding DNA: TGTGCCAGCAGGCCGGGACAGGGTACCGAGCAGTACTTC. The full variable domain, with the rest looked up from reference TRBV7-6 and TRBJ2-7, is GAGVSQSPRYKVTKRGQDVALRCDPISGHVSLYWYRQALGQGPEFLTYFNYEAQQDKSGLPNDRFSAERPEGSISTLTIQRTEQRDSAMYRCASRPGQGTEQYFGPGTRLTVT.

The V gene is TRBV12-3 or TRBV12-4, the J gene TRBJ2-7, with 7 bases lining up with TRBD1. The V and J ends lost 6 bases and 6 bases, in that order; junction bases with no gene match: 5. This CDR3 comprises 12 residues. Here the CDR3 reads CASSPTGSEQYV. CDR3 in DNA: TGTGCCAGCAGCCCGACAGGGAGCGAGCAGTACGTC.

This clonotype was recorded a few times. The J gene is TRBJ2-2, the V gene TRBV7-9; 7 bases match TRBD2. Germline lookup yields CDR1 SEHNR and CDR2 FQNEAQ (reference sequence). J was trimmed by 5 bases and V by 5 bases; bases with no gene match: 2. This CDR3 spans 13 amino acids. CDR3 protein: CASSPAGTGELFF. The CDR3 DNA reads as TGTGCCAGCAGCCCAGCGGGGACCGGGGAGCTGTTTTTT.

The genes are TRBV4-3 and TRBJ1-3; no firm D call. CDR3 size: 17 residues. Per the germline V gene, CDR1 is LGHNA and CDR2 is YSLEER. The V gene lost 1 base and the J gene lost 0 bases, with 13 bases spanning the gap. DNA for the CDR3: TGCGCCAGCAGCCAAGGCCCGGGGTCAGACTCTGGAAACACCATATATTTT. This sequence encodes CASSQGPGSDSGNTIYF.

This clonotype was detected only a few times. The J gene is TRBJ2-2, the V gene TRBV7-9; TRBD2 matches 10 bases. This CDR3 region has 18 residues. Germline V CDR1 and CDR2: SEHNR, FQNEAQ (reference sequence). V shed 5 bases and J 4 bases; nucleotides not matched to a gene: 13. CDR3 coding DNA: TGTGCCAGCAGCCCGGACTTAAGCGGGGGGGCCGCCACCGGGGAGCTGTTTTTT. Its translation is CASSPDLSGGAATGELFF.

This clonotype was detected only a few times. This rearrangement joins TRBV7-9 to TRBJ2-2; D remains unclear. This CDR3 has 15 amino acids. Germline values: CDR1 SEHNR, CDR2 FQNEAQ (reference sequence). The V and J ends lost 1 base and 1 base respectively, with 7 bases between them. The chain's CDR3 is CASSLERGNTGELFF. CDR3 nucleotides: TGTGCCAGCAGCTTAGAACGAGGGAACACCGGGGAGCTGTTTTTT.

This clonotype was picked up a small number of times. The DNA for the CDR3 is TGTGCCAGCAGCGCAGGGTTGTACACTGAAGCTTTCTTT. It codes for CASSAGLYTEAFF. The rearrangement uses TRBV6-5 and TRBJ1-1; D is possibly TRBD1 (5 bases). Germline loops: CDR1 MNHEY, CDR2 SVGAGI. The CDR3 runs to 13 residues. The V end was cut by 6 bases, the J end by 3 bases, with 11 bases between.